The T cell receptor beta chain under discussion was sequenced for a study of persistence of HIV-infected CD4 T cells. As to this clone: What it binds is not known.

The libraries were made with immunoSEQ version 4 in survey mode. Here immunoSEQ multiplex PCR was the method, and the copy in TCRdb shows in-frame clones only, minus some. The sample holds 25,000 to 35,000 clones, roughly 86% seen once. Germline loops: CDR1 SGHRS, CDR2 YFSETQ. The CDR3 contains 16 residues. V lost 0 bases and J 0 bases, leaving 10 bases between the germline ends. The stimulus was lysate of CMV-infected fibroblasts, roughly 10 ug/mL. Memory cells lacking CD40L and CD69 with high CD45RO were sorted. This chain uses TRBV5-1 with TRBJ2-1; D possibly corresponds to TRBD2 (6 bases). The sequence was collected from an adult man with HIV who was CMV-seropositive. The sequencing used CD4+ T cells sorted from PBMCs after 18-hour stimulation, collected from a patient who received antiretroviral therapy. The CDR3 coding sequence is TGCGCCAGCAGCTTGGTTGCGGGGAGCTCCTACAATGAGCAGTTCTTC. Its translation is CASSLVAGSSYNEQFF.